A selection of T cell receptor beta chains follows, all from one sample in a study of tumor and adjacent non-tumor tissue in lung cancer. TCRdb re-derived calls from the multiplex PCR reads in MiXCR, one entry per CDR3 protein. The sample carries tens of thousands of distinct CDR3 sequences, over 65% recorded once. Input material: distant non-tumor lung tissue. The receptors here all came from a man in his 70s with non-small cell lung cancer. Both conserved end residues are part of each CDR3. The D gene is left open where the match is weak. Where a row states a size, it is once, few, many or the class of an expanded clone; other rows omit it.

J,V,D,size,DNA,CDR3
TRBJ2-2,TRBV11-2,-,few,TGTGCCAGCAGCTCCTTGTACGGGGAGCTGTTTTTT,CASSSLYGELFF
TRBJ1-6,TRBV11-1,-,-,TGTGCCAGCAGCATCGATCGCTCACCCCTCCACTTT,CASSIDRSPLHF
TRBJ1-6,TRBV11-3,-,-,TGTGCAGGCCGGGGAAGTAATTCACCCCTCCACTTT,CAGRGSNSPLHF
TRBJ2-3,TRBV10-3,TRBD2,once,TGTGCTATCAGTAATACTAGCGGGAGGGACACAGATACGCAGTATTTT,CAISNTSGRDTDTQYF
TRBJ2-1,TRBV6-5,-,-,TGTGACAGCAGGAGCGGCACCAGGAAGCAGTTCTTC,CDSRSGTRKQFF
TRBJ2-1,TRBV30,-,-,TGTGCCCGGAGTGGTCAGGGATTAGGCAATGAGCAGTTCTTC,CARSGQGLGNEQFF
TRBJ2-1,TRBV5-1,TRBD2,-,TGCGCCAGCAGCTTGGCCAGCGGGGGGAAATATGAGCAGTTCTTC,CASSLASGGKYEQFF
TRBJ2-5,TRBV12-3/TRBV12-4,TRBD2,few,TGTGCCAGCGGGCTAGCGGGAGTGGTGGAGACCCAGTACTTC,CASGLAGVVETQYF
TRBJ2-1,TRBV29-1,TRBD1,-,TGCAGCGTCCCCGGGACAGGGGGATATAATGGGCAGTTCTTC,CSVPGTGGYNGQFF
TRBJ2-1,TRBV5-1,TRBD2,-,TGCGCCAGCAGCTTGGAAGTAGCGGGCCGGGGATACAATGAGCAGTTCTTC,CASSLEVAGRGYNEQFF
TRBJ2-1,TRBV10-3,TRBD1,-,TGTACCATCAGTGGACAGGGCTCCTACAATGATCAGTTCTTC,CTISGQGSYNDQFF
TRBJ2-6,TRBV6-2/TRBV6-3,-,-,TGTGACAGCCGCACCGGGGCCAACATCCTGACTTTC,CDSRTGANILTF
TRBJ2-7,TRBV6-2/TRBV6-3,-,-,TGTGCCAGCAGCTACATGGGACGGTATCCCTACGAGCACTACTTC,CASSYMGRYPYEHYF
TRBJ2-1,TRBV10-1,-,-,TGCGCCACCTTGACATTGTGCGATGAGCAGTTCTTC,CATLTLCDEQFF
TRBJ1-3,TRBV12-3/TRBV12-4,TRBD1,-,TGTACCAGCAGTCGTCCCGGGACAGAGATCGGCTCTGGAAAGACCATATATTTT,CTSSRPGTEIGSGKTIYF
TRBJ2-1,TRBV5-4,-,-,TGTGCCAACAGCTTGGTCGGGGGTGCCAAGAATGACCAGTTTTTC,CANSLVGGAKNDQFF
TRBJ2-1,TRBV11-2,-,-,TGTGCCAGCAGCTCGACCTTGGGCTCCTACAATGAGCAGTTCTTC,CASSSTLGSYNEQFF
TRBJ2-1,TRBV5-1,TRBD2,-,TGCGCCAGCAGTTTGGAGGGACTAAAGGAGCAGTTCTTC,CASSLEGLKEQFF
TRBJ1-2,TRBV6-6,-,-,TGTGCCAGCACCCCCCCAGGCGCCTCCTATGGCAACACCTTT,CASTPPGASYGNTF
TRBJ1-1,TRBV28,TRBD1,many,TGTGCCACCACCCATTTACTCAGGGGGCTCAACACTGAAGCTTTCTTT,CATTHLLRGLNTEAFF
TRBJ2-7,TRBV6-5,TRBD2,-,TGTGCCAGCAGTTTGACTAGCGGGACTCCTTACGACCAGTACTTC,CASSLTSGTPYDQYF
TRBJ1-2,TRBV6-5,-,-,TGTGCCAGCAGTTACCCAACGAGACAGGCTAACTATGGCTACACCTTC,CASSYPTRQANYGYTF
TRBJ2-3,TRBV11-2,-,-,TGTGCCAGCAGCTTAGAGGGTGCGGCGGAAGATACGCAGTATTTT,CASSLEGAAEDTQYF
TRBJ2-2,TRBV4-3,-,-,TGCGCCAGCAGCCTAAGTTCGAACATCGGGGAGCTGTTTTTT,CASSLSSNIGELFF
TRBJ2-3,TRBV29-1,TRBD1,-,TGCAGCATACTGCCATATGTGACAGGGGGGCACACAGATACGCAGTATTTT,CSILPYVTGGHTDTQYF
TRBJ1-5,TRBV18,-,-,TGTGCCAGCTCACCTGTCCAGGGCAGAGATCAGCCCCAGCATTTT,CASSPVQGRDQPQHF
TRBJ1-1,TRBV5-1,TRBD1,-,TGCGCCAGCAACTTGGCCTGGGCAGGGCAGGGGGCTGAAGCTTTCTTT,CASNLAWAGQGAEAFF
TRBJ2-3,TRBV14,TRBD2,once,TGTGCCAGTAGCCTGACAGCGGGAGTTTTCCCAGATGCGCAGTATTTT,CASSLTAGVFPDAQYF
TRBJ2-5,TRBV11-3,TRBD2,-,TGTGCCATCAGTAATAGCGGGAAGGAGACCCAGTATTTC,CAISNSGKETQYF
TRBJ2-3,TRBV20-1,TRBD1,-,TGCAGTTCTGACCCGGACAGGGAGGAGAATCAGCCCCAGTATTTT,CSSDPDREENQPQYF
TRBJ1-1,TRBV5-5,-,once,TGTGCCTGCAGCTTGGCAGGGCCGGGCACTGAAGTTTTCTTT,CACSLAGPGTEVFF
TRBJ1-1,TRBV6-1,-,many,TGTGCCAGCAGTTCCCCGACATTAAGCCATGAAGCTTTCTTT,CASSSPTLSHEAFF
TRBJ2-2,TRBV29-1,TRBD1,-,TGCAGCATTTGGGGACAGGGAGTCGGCGGGGAGCTTTTTTTT,CSIWGQGVGGELFF
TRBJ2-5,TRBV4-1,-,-,TGCGTCAGCAGCCAAGATCTTCATAAAGGCCTAGGCCAAGAGACCCAGTACTTC,CVSSQDLHKGLGQETQYF
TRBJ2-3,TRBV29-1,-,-,TGCAGCGCCGCCGGGATTAGCGGCACTGATACGCAATATTTT,CSAAGISGTDTQYF
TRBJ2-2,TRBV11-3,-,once,TGTGCCAGAAGCCGCCTATTAGCGAGAGACACCGGGGAGCTGTTTTTT,CARSRLLARDTGELFF
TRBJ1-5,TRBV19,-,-,TGTGCCAGTAGTGACACAGGGATTGGTTATCCCCAGCATTTT,CASSDTGIGYPQHF
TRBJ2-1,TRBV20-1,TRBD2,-,TGCACTACGGGGGGGTACTCCTACAATGAGCAGTTCTTC,CTTGGYSYNEQFF
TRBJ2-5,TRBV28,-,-,TGTGCCAGCAGTTTCGGGAGACTCCAAGAGACCCAGTACTTC,CASSFGRLQETQYF
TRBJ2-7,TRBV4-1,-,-,TGCGTCAGCAGCCGAACACTAGTGGGAGAGAGGGACGAGCAGTACTTC,CVSSRTLVGERDEQYF
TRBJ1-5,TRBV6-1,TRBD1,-,TGTGCCGGCAGGGACAGGGACTCACCCGCTCAGCCCCAGCATTTT,CAGRDRDSPAQPQHF
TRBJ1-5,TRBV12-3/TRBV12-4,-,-,TGTGCCAGCAGTTTAGGTAGCGGAGGCACAGATACACAGCATTTT,CASSLGSGGTDTQHF
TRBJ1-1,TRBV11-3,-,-,TGTGCCAGCAGCTTCCAGGGCAGAACAATGAACACTGAAGCTTTCTTT,CASSFQGRTMNTEAFF
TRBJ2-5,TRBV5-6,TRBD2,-,TGTGCCAGCAGCTTGCCCATCGGGAGGGCCGAGACCCAGTACTTC,CASSLPIGRAETQYF
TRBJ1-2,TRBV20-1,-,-,TGTAGTGCTAGAGCCGAAGCCTCTCTGAGACAGAATGCCCTCTATGGCTACACCTTC,CSARAEASLRQNALYGYTF
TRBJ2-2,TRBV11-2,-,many,TGTGCCAGCAGCCTAGGCACACTTGCTACCGGGGAGCTGTTTTTT,CASSLGTLATGELFF
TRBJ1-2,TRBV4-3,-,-,TGCGCCAGCAGCCAAGAGAGAAGGGATGGCTACACCTTC,CASSQERRDGYTF
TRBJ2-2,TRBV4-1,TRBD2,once,TGCGCCAGCAGCCAAGTTTCATTTAGGGCGGGATCAGTCAGCGGGGAGCTGTTATTT,CASSQVSFRAGSVSGELLF
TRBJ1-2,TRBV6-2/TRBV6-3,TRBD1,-,TGTGTCAGCAGTACGGACAGGACTAAATATGGCTACAGCTTC,CVSSTDRTKYGYSF
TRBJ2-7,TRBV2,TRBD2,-,TGTGCCAGCAATGAAGGGATCCGCGGGGGGCTATACGAGCAGTACTTC,CASNEGIRGGLYEQYF
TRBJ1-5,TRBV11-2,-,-,TGTGCCAGCAGCCTAGAGGGCAGGGAGGGTCATCCCCAGCATTTT,CASSLEGREGHPQHF
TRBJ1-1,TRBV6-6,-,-,TGTGCCAGCAGAGCAGGGTTCGGTAGATATGGCACTGAAGCTTTCTTT,CASRAGFGRYGTEAFF